The 29 T cell receptor beta chains given below trace back to one sample, sequenced in a study of blood T cell repertoires in COVID-19. Here immunoSEQ multiplex PCR was the method, and the copy in TCRdb shows in-frame clones only, minus some. The repertoire holds about 150,000 clones, with 70% to 90% as singletons. Sequencing input: peripheral blood. The receptors were sampled from a woman of 80 years or more with COVID-19, enrolled during active disease.

This clone occurred once. This chain connects TRBV18 to TRBJ2-7; 11 bases agree with TRBD2. With 6 bases clipped from V and 4 bases from J, the junction kept 5 bases outside the gene matches. The germline V gene has CDR1 KGHSH and CDR2 LQKENI. There are 14 residues in the CDR3. The CDR3 DNA reads TGTGCCAGCTCCCGGACTAGCGGGCCTTACGAGCAGTACTTC. Amino acids: CASSRTSGPYEQYF.

CDR3 amino acids: CASSADGLGYTF. The CDR3 nucleotides read TGCGCCAGCAGCGCCGACGGACTCGGCTACACCTTC. The chain has TRBV5-1 and TRBJ1-2; no definite D call. This CDR3 has 12 amino acids. The ends were cut back, 4 bases at V and 8 bases at J, with 12 bases in the middle. Germline CDR1 reads SGHRS; CDR2 reads YFSETQ. The variable domain in full, completed from reference TRBV5-1 and TRBJ1-2, reads KAGVTQTPRYLIKTRGQQVTLSCSPISGHRSVSWYQQTPGQGLQFLFEYFSETQRNKGNFPGRFSGRQFSNSRSEMNVSTLELGDSALYLCASSADGLGYTFGSGTRLTVV.

The rearrangement joins TRBV7-9 to TRBJ1-2; D is undetermined. Trimming shortened V by 2 bases and J by 6 bases, and 10 bases separated the two germline ends. CDR1 SEHNR and CDR2 FQNEAQ come from the germline V gene (reference sequence). The CDR3 sequence is 13 residues long. CDR3 DNA: TGTGCCAGCAGCTTACGGCTGGGCCATGGCTACACCTTC. Translation gives CASSLRLGHGYTF.

The rearrangement links TRBV7-2 to TRBJ2-3, with 9 nucleotides matching TRBD1. Per germline, CDR1 SGHTA and CDR2 FQGNSA. CDR3 length: 15 residues. J gave up 7 bases and V 4 bases, and 9 bases lay outside the gene matches. The CDR3 region has the DNA TGTGCCAGCAGCTCTTCCGGGACAGGGAAGAATACGCAGTATTTT. Amino acids: CASSSSGTGKNTQYF. The whole variable domain, filled in from reference TRBV7-2 and TRBJ2-3, reads GAGVSQSPSNKVTEKGKDVELRCDPISGHTALYWYRQSLGQGLEFLIYFQGNSAPDKSGLPSDRFSAERTGGSVSTLTIQRTQQEDSAVYLCASSSSGTGKNTQYFGPGTRLTVL.

On this clone: One junction end does not reproduce the germline sequence, and a read error may be involved. V gene TRBV19 combines with J gene TRBJ2-7; TRBD1 agrees at 9 bases. The CDR3 is 13 amino acids. Germline-derived CDR1 and CDR2 are LNHDA and SQIVND (reference sequence). In DNA, the CDR3 is TGTGCGAGTACCGGGACAGGGCTGGGAGAGCAGTACTTC. It specifies CASTGTGLGEQYF.

This rearrangement joins TRBV15 to TRBJ1-5; no reliable D call. CDR3 length: 13 residues. The V gene's germline CDR1 is LNHNV and CDR2 YYDKDF (reference sequence). Trimming stripped 5 bases from V and 4 bases from J, with 9 bases between. CDR3 in amino acids: CATSGLANQPQHF. The DNA for the CDR3 is TGTGCCACCAGCGGGTTAGCAAATCAGCCCCAGCATTTT.

This clone has more than one count but fewer than ten. The chain couples TRBV15 to TRBJ1-2; the D is unclear. The CDR3 consists of 15 residues. The V gene's germline CDR1 is LNHNV and CDR2 YYDKDF (reference sequence). V lost 0 bases and J lost 3, with 11 bases in between. This CDR3 reads CATSRERGRDYGYTF. DNA for the CDR3: TGTGCCACCAGCAGAGAGCGAGGGAGGGACTATGGCTACACCTTC.

The CDR3 spells CASSQDFLAGGTDTQYF. The CDR3 DNA sequence: TGTGCCAGCAGCCAAGATTTCCTAGCGGGGGGCACAGATACGCAGTATTTT. V is TRBV14 and J is TRBJ2-3; 10 bases align to TRBD2. CDR3 length: 17 amino acids. V lost 0 bases to trimming and J lost 1 base; unmatched junction nucleotides: 4. CDR1 and CDR2 (germline): SGHDN, FVKESK.

The V gene is TRBV5-1, the J gene TRBJ2-3; TRBD1 aligns across 7 bases. The V and J ends lost 0 bases and 8 bases, in that order; junction bases with no gene match: 9. Germline values: CDR1 SGHRS, CDR2 YFSETQ. This CDR3 spans 15 amino acids. The CDR3 sequence is CASSLATKGAGTQYF. CDR3 sequence (DNA): TGCGCCAGCAGCTTGGCCACGAAGGGGGCAGGTACGCAGTATTTT.

The table lists this clone with a few counts. V usage is TRBV7-2 and J usage is TRBJ1-1; D not resolved. The germline V gene has CDR1 SGHTA and CDR2 FQGNSA. This CDR3 spans 15 amino acids. V was pared by 5 bases and J by 4 bases, with 17 bases between. The CDR3 protein is CASSPSPRALTEAFF. CDR3 bases: TGTGCCAGCAGCCCTAGCCCCCGGGCCCTCACTGAAGCTTTCTTT.

The chain links TRBV2 to TRBJ2-7, with D maybe TRBD2 (6 bases). CDR1 is SNHLY and CDR2 is FYNNEI in the germline V gene. V lost 3 bases and J lost 8, with 17 bases in between. This CDR3 has 14 residues. The CDR3 protein is CASSDFRGISQQYF. Here the CDR3 DNA reads TGTGCCAGCAGTGATTTTCGGGGGATCAGCCAGCAGTACTTC.

This clone was counted only a few times. The chain links TRBV28 to TRBJ2-5; possibly TRBD1 for D (6 bases). This CDR3 comprises 12 residues. CDR1 and CDR2 (germline): MDHEN, SYDVKM. V was cut by 6 bases and J by 5 bases, with 10 bases left in between. DNA of the CDR3: TGTGCCAGCAGGGGGGCCGGGGAGACCCAGTACTTC. Translating gives CASRGAGETQYF. Together with reference TRBV28 and TRBJ2-5, the CDR3 gives the full variable domain: DVKVTQSSRYLVKRTGEKVFLECVQDMDHENMFWYRQDPGLGLRLIYFSYDVKMKEKGDIPEGYSVSREKKERFSLILESASTNQTSMYLCASRGAGETQYFGPGTRLLVL.

This clone was observed a few times. The chain carries TRBV25-1 and TRBJ1-1; 7 positions match TRBD1. J was trimmed by 6 bases and V by 4 bases; bases with no gene match: 8. The CDR3 has 14 amino acids. Germline V gene lookup returns CDR1 MGHDK and CDR2 SYGVNS. CDR3 nucleotide sequence: TGTGCCAGCAGTGTATTCAGGGGGAGGTCTGAAGCTTTCTTT. This gives the protein CASSVFRGRSEAFF.

This clone was detected once. The chain links TRBV5-6 to TRBJ2-1; D gene ambiguous. V shed 6 bases and J shed 7 bases, with 17 bases lying between them. Per germline, CDR1 SGHDT and CDR2 YYEEEE. This CDR3 spans 14 amino acids. DNA of the CDR3: TGTGCCAGCACCAGACGAGGCATTTTGAATGAGCAGTTCTTC. Residues: CASTRRGILNEQFF. Drawing the rest from reference TRBV5-6 and TRBJ2-1, the complete variable domain is DAGVTQSPTHLIKTRGQQVTLRCSPKSGHDTVSWYQQALGQGPQFIFQYYEEEERQRGNFPDRFSGHQFPNYSSELNVNALLLGDSALYLCASTRRGILNEQFFGPGTRLTVL.

This clone has just a few counts. The rearrangement links TRBV29-1 to TRBJ1-2; D possibly corresponds to TRBD1 (6 bases). The CDR3 sequence is 16 residues long. In germline, CDR1 is SQVTM, CDR2 ANQGSEA. V shed 4 bases and J shed 4 bases, with 22 bases lying between them. The CDR3 DNA is TGCAGCGTTGGAGGTTTGGGCAGGGGCAAGATCTATGGCTACACCTTC. Protein sequence: CSVGGLGRGKIYGYTF.

The chain combines TRBV7-2 with TRBJ1-2; no clear D gene. The germline V gene has CDR1 SGHTA and CDR2 FQGNSA. With 1 base removed from V and 13 bases from J, the gap between germline ends came to 13 bases. The CDR3 is made up of 12 amino acids. CDR3 sequence: CASSLVSGLVTF. The CDR3 DNA sequence: TGTGCCAGCAGCTTAGTATCGGGGTTGGTCACCTTC.

This chain links TRBV2 with TRBJ2-7, with D unresolved. This CDR3 spans 12 amino acids. V lost 4 bases, J lost 3 bases, and 7 bases lay in between. CDR1 is SNHLY and CDR2 is FYNNEI in the germline V gene. In DNA form, the CDR3 reads TGTGCCAGCAGTGTGAACGGCTACGAGCAGTACTTC. Encoded protein: CASSVNGYEQYF.

The rearrangement joins TRBV10-3 to TRBJ2-5, with TRBD2 as a possible D gene (5 bases). This CDR3 has 13 amino acids. The V gene's germline CDR1 is ENHRY and CDR2 SYGVKD. The V end lost 3 bases, the J end lost 5 bases, and 10 bases lay between the germline ends. The CDR3 here is CAISEGLWETQYF. CDR3 nucleotides: TGTGCCATCAGTGAAGGACTGTGGGAGACCCAGTACTTC.

This sequence joins TRBV19 and TRBJ1-5; 8 nucleotides align to TRBD1. V lost 7 bases to trimming and J lost 5 bases; unmatched junction nucleotides: 4. This CDR3 contains 13 residues. Germline values: CDR1 LNHDA, CDR2 SQIVND (reference sequence). The CDR3 reads CASTRGLYQPQHF. The DNA for the CDR3 is TGTGCCAGTACCAGGGGGCTTTATCAGCCCCAGCATTTT.

The chain couples TRBV7-9 to TRBJ2-7, with 13 bases lining up with TRBD2. Germline V CDR1 and CDR2: SEHNR, FQNEAQ (reference sequence). V was clipped by 3 bases and J by 1 base; unmatched bases: 6. This CDR3 is built from 17 residues. Here the CDR3 DNA reads TGTGCCAGCAGCTTTAGAACTAGCGGGAGGGTTTCCTACGAGCAGTACTTC. Amino acids: CASSFRTSGRVSYEQYF.

J is TRBJ2-1 and V is TRBV29-1; 9 bases agree with TRBD1. V was pared by 6 bases and J by 3 bases, with 9 bases of the junction left unmatched. CDR1 is SQVTM, CDR2 ANQGSEA, per germline. The CDR3 has 15 residues. CDR3 in amino acids: CSVVWTGAVYNEQFF. For the CDR3, the DNA is TGCAGCGTGGTATGGACAGGGGCTGTCTACAATGAGCAGTTCTTC.

This chain connects TRBV6-5 to TRBJ2-5; 7 bases align to TRBD1. Unmatched junction bases numbered 12, after V lost 2 bases and J lost 6 bases. Germline CDR1 is MNHEY and CDR2 is SVGAGI. CDR3 length equals 16 residues. CDR3 loop: CASSYTSGQPPQTQYF. CDR3 nucleotides: TGTGCCAGCAGTTACACCTCGGGACAGCCTCCTCAGACCCAGTACTTC.

A single count supports this clone. The CDR3: CASSEWTGGAGYGYTF. CDR3 coding DNA: TGTGCCAGCAGTGAATGGACAGGGGGCGCTGGCTATGGCTACACCTTC. This chain connects TRBV25-1 to TRBJ1-2; 11 nucleotides line up with TRBD1. Germline CDR1 and CDR2: MGHDK and SYGVNS. Germline trimming cut 1 base from V and 4 bases from J; bases unmatched to any gene: 5. The CDR3 runs to 16 residues.

This chain connects TRBV5-4 to TRBJ2-2; 7 nucleotides match TRBD2. Trimming removed 4 bases from V and 6 bases from J; junction bases left unmatched: 6. The CDR3 has 14 amino acids. Germline V gives CDR1 SGHNT, CDR2 YYREEE (reference sequence). The DNA for the CDR3 is TGTGCCAGCAGCGGGGGGGTTTTTGCCGGGGAGCTGTTTTTT. Amino acid sequence: CASSGGVFAGELFF.

The rearrangement joins TRBV11-2 to TRBJ2-7, with a weak D call TRBD2 (6 bases). This CDR3 spans 15 amino acids. Per germline, CDR1 SGHAT and CDR2 FQNNGV. V was clipped by 1 base and J by 2 bases, with 12 bases between them. Written as DNA, the CDR3 is TGTGCCAGCAGCTTAGGTCGCGGGATCCCCTACGAGCAGTACTTC. Its translation is CASSLGRGIPYEQYF.

This clone was counted between two and nine times. The chain links TRBV2 to TRBJ2-7, with D hard to call. The germline gives CDR1 SNHLY, CDR2 FYNNEI. CDR3 size: 9 residues. V shed 8 bases and J shed 7 bases, with 6 bases lying between them. CDR3 sequence reads: CASGPEQYF. The CDR3 DNA follows: TGTGCCAGCGGCCCTGAGCAGTACTTC.

The CDR3 coding sequence is TGTGCCATCAGTGCTACCTCTCCGGGATCCCTGGCGGGCGAGCAGTACTTC. Its translation: CAISATSPGSLAGEQYF. V gene TRBV10-3 combines with J gene TRBJ2-7, with D perhaps TRBD2 (5 bases). The CDR3 is made up of 17 amino acids. The germline CDR1 and CDR2 sequences are ENHRY and SYGVKD. V was trimmed by 4 bases and J by 6 bases, leaving 25 bases between them.

The chain links TRBV10-3 to TRBJ1-1; D unresolved. V was trimmed by 3 bases and J by 7 bases, leaving 12 bases between them. Germline V lookup: CDR1 ENHRY, CDR2 SYGVKD. The length of the CDR3 is 13 residues. CDR3 amino acids: CAISDTTVVEAFF. CDR3 DNA sequence: TGTGCCATCAGTGACACCACAGTAGTTGAAGCTTTCTTT.

V gene TRBV30 combines with J gene TRBJ2-3; weak D call: TRBD1 (5 bases). V was trimmed by 2 bases and J by 2 bases, leaving 17 bases between them. CDR1 and CDR2 from the germline V gene are GTSNPN and SVGIG (reference sequence). This CDR3 comprises 16 residues. CDR3: CAWSQGVFLSTDTQYF. DNA of the CDR3: TGTGCCTGGAGTCAAGGGGTTTTTCTCTCCACAGATACGCAGTATTTT.